This T cell receptor (beta chain) was recovered during a study of cytomegalovirus exposure and HLA in healthy donors. In the study overall: The Caucasian-associated ancestry cluster held over 65% of 350 to 450 genotyped donors.

Of note for this clone: What it recognizes is unknown.

The CDR3 runs to 15 residues. The J segment lost 8 bases and the V segment lost 4 bases, leaving 8 bases of the junction unmatched. Germline V gene data show CDR1 as SGHTA and CDR2 as FQGNSA. PCR was performed using 60 Vbeta and 13 Jbeta primers. Sequenced by immunoSEQ multiplex PCR; TCRdb stores in-frame clones only, minus some. The sample lists 90,000 to 110,000 clones, just over 75% occurring once. Findings and caveats of the study: A later analysis linked a missense variant in DCLRE1C to the trimming of TCR beta V and J genes. According to the study, roughly 180 TCR beta chains were cytomegalovirus-associated.

The chain uses TRBV7-2 and TRBJ1-4, with 9 bases identical to TRBD1. The clonotype was recovered from a middle-aged man in good health and CMV-seropositive. Sequenced material: PBMCs. CDR3 coding DNA: TGTGCCAGCAGCTCAGCCGGGACAGGGTCCGAAAAACTGTTTTTT. Translated, it gives CASSSAGTGSEKLFF.